Listed below are T cell receptor beta chains from one sample, sequenced in a study of cytomegalovirus exposure and HLA in healthy donors. Measured with immunoSEQ multiplex PCR; TCRdb has only the in-frame clones, and not every one. The table has roughly 130,000 clones, 75% to 85% seen once. Sample: PBMCs. The receptor source for this set is a male donor in good health and CMV-seronegative. Both conserved end residues are part of each CDR3. The order of the fields is D gene, CDR3 length, clone size, J gene, V gene, CDR3 DNA, CDR3 protein. The D gene is left open where the match is weak. Part of the rows lack a size; the others show once, few, many or a class for expanded clones.

D: -; length: 12; size: -; J: TRBJ2-7; V: TRBV11-2; DNA: TGTGCCAGCAGCTTAGGCGTCTACGAGCAGTACTTC; CDR3: CASSLGVYEQYF
D: TRBD1; length: 14; size: once; J: TRBJ2-1; V: TRBV11-3; DNA: TGTGCCAGCAGCCCGAGACAGGGGGACAATGAGCAGTTCTTC; CDR3: CASSPRQGDNEQFF
D: -; length: 14; size: -; J: TRBJ1-5; V: TRBV6-1; DNA: TGTGCCAGCAACTCCGGGGGGGGTATGGGGCCCCAGCATTTT; CDR3: CASNSGGGMGPQHF
D: -; length: 15; size: -; J: TRBJ2-7; V: TRBV6-6; DNA: TGTGCCAGCAGTCCGAGCCCGGACAGCTCCTACGAGCAGTACTTC; CDR3: CASSPSPDSSYEQYF
D: TRBD1; length: 16; size: -; J: TRBJ1-4; V: TRBV7-9; DNA: TGTGCCAGCAGCTTAGCGTTGGGACAGGGGCATGAAAAACTGTTTTTT; CDR3: CASSLALGQGHEKLFF
D: TRBD1; length: 17; size: -; J: TRBJ1-1; V: TRBV18; DNA: TGTGCCAGCTCACCAGCAGGGGGAGTCCGAATGAACACTGAAGCTTTCTTT; CDR3: CASSPAGGVRMNTEAFF
D: -; length: 14; size: -; J: TRBJ2-5; V: TRBV18; DNA: TGTGCCAGCTCACCTTTTGAGGGTATAGAGACCCAGTACTTC; CDR3: CASSPFEGIETQYF
D: -; length: 17; size: once; J: TRBJ2-6; V: TRBV5-6; DNA: TGTGCCAGCAGCTTGACTCACAGGGTCTCTGGGGCCAACGTCCTGACTTTC; CDR3: CASSLTHRVSGANVLTF
D: -; length: 13; size: -; J: TRBJ1-1; V: TRBV9; DNA: TGTGCCAGCAGCTCAGGGTTGGACACTGAAGCTTTCTTT; CDR3: CASSSGLDTEAFF
D: -; length: 17; size: -; J: TRBJ2-7; V: TRBV14; DNA: TGTGCCAGCAGCCAGCTAGCTGAACAGGGTTTGTTGGGCGAGCAGTACTTC; CDR3: CASSQLAEQGLLGEQYF
D: TRBD2; length: 16; size: -; J: TRBJ2-1; V: TRBV29-1; DNA: TGCAGCGTTGAAGGGACTAGCGGGAGCTCCTACAATGAGCAGTTCTTC; CDR3: CSVEGTSGSSYNEQFF
D: -; length: 18; size: -; J: TRBJ1-1; V: TRBV7-3; DNA: TGTGCCAGCAGCTTAATGACATTGGGTGGGGCTATGAACACTGAAGCTTTCTTT; CDR3: CASSLMTLGGAMNTEAFF
D: -; length: 15; size: -; J: TRBJ2-1; V: TRBV5-1; DNA: TGCGCCAGCAGCTTGGGGCTAGTTGGGTTGAATGAGCAGTTCTTC; CDR3: CASSLGLVGLNEQFF
D: -; length: 14; size: -; J: TRBJ2-7; V: TRBV11-2; DNA: TGTGCCAGCAGCCATCTCTCAGGGTACTACGAGCAGTACTTC; CDR3: CASSHLSGYYEQYF
D: -; length: 14; size: -; J: TRBJ2-7; V: TRBV7-9; DNA: TGTGCCAGCAGTCCTCCCTTAGTTGCCTACGAGCAGTACTTC; CDR3: CASSPPLVAYEQYF
D: -; length: 13; size: -; J: TRBJ1-1; V: TRBV2; DNA: TGTGCCAGCAGGACAGCCGCGAACACTGAAGCTTTCTTT; CDR3: CASRTAANTEAFF
D: -; length: 16; size: few; J: TRBJ1-3; V: TRBV14; DNA: TGTGCCAGCAGCCAATGGACACAGAGCTCTGGAAACACCATATATTTT; CDR3: CASSQWTQSSGNTIYF
D: -; length: 14; size: -; J: TRBJ1-4; V: TRBV25-1; DNA: TGTGCCAGCAGTGATCGGAGGGCTGGGGAAAAACTGTTTTTT; CDR3: CASSDRRAGEKLFF
D: -; length: 15; size: -; J: TRBJ2-5; V: TRBV13; DNA: TGTGCCAGCATCATTTCCGGGACACAGCAGGAGGCCCAGTACTTC; CDR3: CASIISGTQQEAQYF
D: -; length: 12; size: -; J: TRBJ2-7; V: TRBV28; DNA: TGTGCCAGCAGTACAATATCCTACGAGCAGTACTTC; CDR3: CASSTISYEQYF
D: TRBD2; length: 16; size: few; J: TRBJ2-7; V: TRBV25-1; DNA: TGTGCCAGCAGTGAGACTAGCGGGAGGGCGACGGGCGAGCAGTACTTC; CDR3: CASSETSGRATGEQYF
D: -; length: 14; size: -; J: TRBJ1-1; V: TRBV6-4; DNA: TGTGCCAGCAGGCGGGGGGATGATGGGACTGAAGCTTTCTTT; CDR3: CASRRGDDGTEAFF
D: TRBD1; length: 18; size: -; J: TRBJ1-4; V: TRBV19; DNA: TGTGCCAGTAGGTTAACAGGTTCAGGGGGCTTCACTAATGAAAAACTGTTTTTT; CDR3: CASRLTGSGGFTNEKLFF
D: TRBD1; length: 17; size: once; J: TRBJ2-7; V: TRBV7-9; DNA: TGTGCCAGCAGCCCTTGGGAAGGGACAGGGGGCTCCTACGAGCAGTACTTC; CDR3: CASSPWEGTGGSYEQYF
D: -; length: 15; size: few; J: TRBJ2-6; V: TRBV7-2; DNA: TGTGCCAGCAGCTTAAGACGGTCTGGGGCCAACGGCCTGACTTTC; CDR3: CASSLRRSGANGLTF
D: TRBD1; length: 13; size: -; J: TRBJ2-7; V: TRBV18; DNA: TGTGCCAGCTCACCACGACAGGGCTACGAGCAGTACTTC; CDR3: CASSPRQGYEQYF
D: -; length: 14; size: -; J: TRBJ1-1; V: TRBV19; DNA: TGTGCCAGTAGAGAGGCGGGTTTGAACACTGAAGCTTTCTTT; CDR3: CASREAGLNTEAFF
D: TRBD1; length: 16; size: -; J: TRBJ2-7; V: TRBV5-6; DNA: TGTGCCAGCAGCTTGACAGGGGGCTCCCCTTACTACGAGCAGTACTTC; CDR3: CASSLTGGSPYYEQYF
D: -; length: 15; size: -; J: TRBJ2-7; V: TRBV7-9; DNA: TGTTCCAGCAGCCCTCTCGCTGGTCAGGACTACGAGCAGTACTTC; CDR3: CSSSPLAGQDYEQYF
D: TRBD2; length: 14; size: -; J: TRBJ2-1; V: TRBV2; DNA: TGTGCCAGCGGACTAGCGGAGGAGTACAATGAGCAGTTCTTC; CDR3: CASGLAEEYNEQFF
D: -; length: 15; size: -; J: TRBJ1-1; V: TRBV18; DNA: TGTGCCAGCTCCCCGGCGGGTGGCCGGAACACTGAAGCTTTCTTT; CDR3: CASSPAGGRNTEAFF
D: TRBD1; length: 16; size: -; J: TRBJ2-7; V: TRBV14; DNA: TGTGCCAGCAGCCCGACCGGGACAGAAAGCTCCTACGAGCAGTACTTC; CDR3: CASSPTGTESSYEQYF
D: TRBD1; length: 14; size: -; J: TRBJ2-2; V: TRBV6-1; DNA: TGTGCCAGCTCCGGGACAGGGGAGACCGGGGAGCTGTTTTTT; CDR3: CASSGTGETGELFF
D: TRBD2; length: 16; size: -; J: TRBJ2-7; V: TRBV29-1; DNA: TGCAGCGTTGAAGACCCGGGACTAGGAGGAGAGGGGGAGCAGTACTTC; CDR3: CSVEDPGLGGEGEQYF
D: TRBD1; length: 15; size: -; J: TRBJ1-5; V: TRBV2; DNA: TGTGCCAGCAGTGAAAGGGACAGAGGCAATCAGCCCCAGCATTTT; CDR3: CASSERDRGNQPQHF
D: -; length: 12; size: -; J: TRBJ2-5; V: TRBV11-3; DNA: TGTGCCAGCAGCTCTAACCAAGAGACCCAGTACTTC; CDR3: CASSSNQETQYF
D: -; length: 15; size: -; J: TRBJ1-5; V: TRBV19; DNA: TGTGCCAGTAGTATAGTCAGGGCTGGCAATCAGCCCCAGCATTTT; CDR3: CASSIVRAGNQPQHF
D: -; length: 13; size: -; J: TRBJ2-7; V: TRBV6-5; DNA: TGTGCCAGCAGTTACTCGAGAGGGCGAGAGCAGTACTTC; CDR3: CASSYSRGREQYF
D: TRBD1; length: 13; size: -; J: TRBJ1-4; V: TRBV29-1; DNA: TGCAGCGCCGCCGGGACAGGGACTGAAAAACTGTTTTTT; CDR3: CSAAGTGTEKLFF
D: -; length: 15; size: -; J: TRBJ2-1; V: TRBV7-2; DNA: TGTGCCAGCAGCTTAGCGCGGGTTTCTGGCGGTGAGCAGTTCTTC; CDR3: CASSLARVSGGEQFF
D: -; length: 14; size: few; J: TRBJ2-4; V: TRBV4-3; DNA: TGCGCCAGCAGCCAAGATACAGGGACCGACATTCAGTACTTC; CDR3: CASSQDTGTDIQYF
D: -; length: 13; size: -; J: TRBJ1-6; V: TRBV6-5; DNA: TGTGCCAGCAGTACGACAAGTAATTCACCCCTCCACTTT; CDR3: CASSTTSNSPLHF
D: -; length: 17; size: -; J: TRBJ1-3; V: TRBV19; DNA: TGTGCCAGTAGAGCATCACTCGTGGGCGCGGGGGGAAACACCATATATTTT; CDR3: CASRASLVGAGGNTIYF
D: -; length: 11; size: -; J: TRBJ2-7; V: TRBV7-9; DNA: TGTTCCAGCAGATCGGGTCCCGAGCAGTACTTC; CDR3: CSSRSGPEQYF
D: TRBD2; length: 15; size: -; J: TRBJ2-1; V: TRBV7-3; DNA: TGTGCCAGCAGCTGGGGCGGGGGGGCCGGCAATGAGCAGTTCTTC; CDR3: CASSWGGGAGNEQFF
D: TRBD1; length: 16; size: few; J: TRBJ2-7; V: TRBV15; DNA: TGTGCCACCAGCAGTGCCAGGGACAGGGGTAACTACGAGCAGTACTTC; CDR3: CATSSARDRGNYEQYF
D: -; length: 14; size: -; J: TRBJ1-2; V: TRBV27; DNA: TGTGCCAGCAGGGCCCGGGAGGGTTCGGTAGGCTACACCTTC; CDR3: CASRAREGSVGYTF
D: TRBD2; length: 16; size: -; J: TRBJ2-3; V: TRBV7-9; DNA: TGTGCCAGTCGGACTAGCGGGCGATCAGTAGCAGATACGCAGTATTTT; CDR3: CASRTSGRSVADTQYF